The 3 T cell receptor beta chains listed next were all sequenced from one sample in a study of OX40 agonist ivuxolimab in advanced cancers. The library was prepared using the immunoSEQ multiplex PCR assay. TCRdb provides this immuneACCESS table in a form limited to in-frame rearrangements. Some clones are lacking; in checked studies, under half of them reflect an unresolved V gene, and why the rest are absent is not known. The sample yields about 96,000 clones; roughly 80% were counted once. The ten largest clones capture around 5.5% of the sample. The material sequenced was CD4+ or CD8+ T cells sorted from blood, taken in a trial of the OX40 agonist ivuxolimab. The receptors shown here come from an adult with an advanced solid tumor such as melanoma, head and neck, liver or kidney cancer.

This chain links TRBV7-9 with TRBJ2-7, with TRBD1 matching over 10 bases. The germline V gene has CDR1 SEHNR and CDR2 FQNEAQ (reference sequence). The CDR3 length is 16 residues. The V segment lost 0 bases and the J segment 4 bases; nucleotides outside the gene matches: 6. CDR3 region: CASSLAPGQGIYEQYF. DNA of the CDR3: TGTGCCAGCAGCTTAGCCCCGGGACAGGGGATATACGAGCAGTACTTC.

This clone was counted once. V is TRBV29-1 and J is TRBJ2-3, with D possibly matching TRBD1 (5 bases). The CDR3 runs 12 residues. The V end lost 8 bases, the J end lost 6 bases, and 15 bases lay between the germline ends. CDR1 and CDR2 from the germline V gene are SQVTM and ANQGSEA. This chain's CDR3 is CSTRTLEDTQYF. The CDR3 nucleotides read TGCAGCACAAGGACACTGGAGGATACGCAGTATTTT.

The chain recombines TRBV19 with TRBJ1-5; TRBD1 might be the D (5 bases). The V end lost 6 bases, the J end lost 3 bases, and 18 bases lay between the germline ends. Germline V gives CDR1 LNHDA, CDR2 SQIVND (reference sequence). The CDR3 covers 16 residues. CDR3 sequence reads: CASRAGALGLNQPQHF. The CDR3 nucleotides are TGTGCCAGTAGGGCCGGGGCTCTAGGGCTCAATCAGCCCCAGCATTTT.